This entry is about one T cell receptor beta chain. Profiled with immunoSEQ multiplex PCR; TCRdb holds only in-frame clones, not every one. Among some 48,000 clones listed, approximately 95% were seen once. The sample originates from a study of cytomegalovirus exposure and HLA in healthy donors. Study in general: It was reported in a later analysis that the same platform had been used for the 120 validation repertoires as for the 666 first-cohort repertoires.

Germline V gene data show CDR1 as SGHAT and CDR2 as FQNNGV. The CDR3 contains 15 residues. The ends lost 7 bases at V and 6 bases at J; junction bases unmatched: 13. This receptor was taken from a woman younger than 30 in good health and CMV-seropositive. This sequence joins TRBV11-2 and TRBJ2-3, with TRBD2 identical over 7 bases. Sequences were obtained from PBMCs. CDR3 DNA: TGTGCCAGCATTCGGGAGGCTGATAGGCTCGATACGCAGTATTTT. Protein product: CASIREADRLDTQYF. The full variable domain, completed using reference TRBV11-2 and TRBJ2-3, is EAGVAQSPRYKIIEKRQSVAFWCNPISGHATLYWYQQILGQGPKLLIQFQNNGVVDDSQLPKDRFSAERLKGVDSTLKIQPAKLEDSAVYLCASIREADRLDTQYFGPGTRLTVL.